Given below is one T cell receptor (beta chain) in context. Its specificity is unknown. The sample is drawn from a study of shared clonotypes between healthy human individuals. Study-level results: Clonotypes shared by all four donors outscored non-shared clonotypes in generation probability. Several donors showed sharing of around 5.3% of naive CD4 clonotypes.

V lost 6 bases, J lost 0 bases, and 12 bases lay in between. This CDR3 is built from 15 residues. Germline CDR1 MNHEY, CDR2 SVGAGI. Method: immunoSEQ multiplex PCR; TCRdb's copy keeps in-frame clones and lacks some. The table records some 650,000 clones, 97% of them present only once. The chain links TRBV6-5 to TRBJ2-4; a possible D gene is TRBD1 (7 bases). Sequencing used naive CD4+ T cells sorted from blood. Subset noted: CD45RA+ positively selected. The TCR originated in a woman in her twenties or thirties in good health. The CDR3 reads CASRSGGLAKNIQYF. The CDR3 DNA is TGTGCCAGCAGGTCAGGGGGGTTAGCCAAAAACATTCAGTACTTC.